The source of this TCR beta chain is a study of T cells after yellow fever vaccination. A few counts support this clonotype. Trimming stripped 8 bases from V and 5 bases from J, with 9 bases between. Germline V lookup: CDR1 SGHTA, CDR2 FQGTGA. The CDR3 is 12 residues long. TCRdb re-analysed the 5' RACE reads in MiXCR, keeping a single row per CDR3 protein. This sample has about 340,000 distinct CDR3 sequences, with around 4.1% found just once. This clonotype was obtained from a young man who received the YFV17D yellow fever vaccine. The source was PBMCs, collected 5 days after the yellow fever booster vaccination. The rearrangement joins TRBV7-3 to TRBJ2-2, with D possibly being TRBD1 or TRBD2 (7 bases each). In nucleotides, the CDR3 is TGTGCCAGCCAGGGGGGGACCGGGGAGCTGTTTTTT. Residues: CASQGGTGELFF.